This TCR beta chain was recovered during a study of cytomegalovirus exposure and HLA in healthy donors. Note on this clone: Its specificity is not known.

The ends were cut back, 4 bases at V and 6 bases at J, with 9 bases in the middle. Germline V gene lookup returns CDR1 MDHEN and CDR2 SYDVKM. This CDR3 contains 12 residues. Healthy donors of bone marrow made up the group. PCR amplification relied on 60 Vbeta primers (plus 13 Jbeta primers). Profiled with immunoSEQ multiplex PCR; TCRdb holds only in-frame clones, not every one. This table has roughly 110,000 clones, 74% appearing once. General study points: A prior analysis recorded that most TCR beta V segments were productive about 90% or about 30% of the time.

This TCR was recovered from a human donor in good health. The V and J genes are TRBV28 and TRBJ2-5, with a tentative D call TRBD1 (6 bases). The sequencing input was PBMCs. CDR3 nucleotides: TGTGCCAGCAGTTACGACAGGAAGACCCAGTACTTC. It yields the protein CASSYDRKTQYF. The variable domain in full, completed from reference TRBV28 and TRBJ2-5, reads DVKVTQSSRYLVKRTGEKVFLECVQDMDHENMFWYRQDPGLGLRLIYFSYDVKMKEKGDIPEGYSVSREKKERFSLILESASTNQTSMYLCASSYDRKTQYFGPGTRLLVL.